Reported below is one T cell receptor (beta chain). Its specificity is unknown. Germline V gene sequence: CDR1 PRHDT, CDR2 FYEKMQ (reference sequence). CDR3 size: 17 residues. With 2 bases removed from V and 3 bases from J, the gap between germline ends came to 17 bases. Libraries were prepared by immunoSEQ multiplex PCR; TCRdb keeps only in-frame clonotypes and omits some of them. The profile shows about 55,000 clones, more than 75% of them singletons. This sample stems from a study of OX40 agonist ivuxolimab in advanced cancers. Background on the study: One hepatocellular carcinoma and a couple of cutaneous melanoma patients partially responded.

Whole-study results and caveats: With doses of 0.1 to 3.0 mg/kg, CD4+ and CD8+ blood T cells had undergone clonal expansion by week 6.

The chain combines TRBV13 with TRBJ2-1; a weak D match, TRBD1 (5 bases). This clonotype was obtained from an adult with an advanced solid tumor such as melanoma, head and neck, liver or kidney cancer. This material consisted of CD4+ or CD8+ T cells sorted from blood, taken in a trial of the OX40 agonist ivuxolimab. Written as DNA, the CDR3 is TGTGCCAGCAGCTTACAGGGCCTCTTTACTGACTACAATGAGCAGTTCTTC. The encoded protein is CASSLQGLFTDYNEQFF.